The next 9 T cell receptor beta chains were all read from a single sample in a study of cytomegalovirus exposure and HLA in healthy donors. Both 60 Vbeta primers and 13 Jbeta primers went into the PCR. The repertoire was sequenced with immunoSEQ multiplex PCR; TCRdb's copy has only in-frame clones and lacks some. The sample holds 150,000 or so clones, about 80% seen once. The sample consisted of PBMCs. These receptors were taken from a man younger than 45 in good health and CMV-seropositive.

The V gene is TRBV27, the J gene TRBJ2-7, with 7 bases identical to TRBD2. Germline trimming cut 6 bases from V and 3 bases from J; bases unmatched to any gene: 8. The CDR3 spans 14 residues. The germline V gene encodes CDR1 MNHEY and CDR2 SMNVEV (reference sequence). This CDR3 reads CASSLGGAFYEQYF. DNA of the CDR3: TGTGCCAGCAGCCTGGGAGGGGCCTTCTACGAGCAGTACTTC.

This chain connects TRBV14 to TRBJ2-2, with 9 bases matching TRBD2. Germline lookup yields CDR1 SGHDN and CDR2 FVKESK. Trimming removed 4 bases from V and 1 base from J; junction bases left unmatched: 10. This CDR3 has 18 amino acids. CDR3 sequence (DNA): TGTGCCAGCAGCCGGACTAGCGCAAACCATATGAACACCGGGGAGCTGTTTTTT. Its protein product is CASSRTSANHMNTGELFF. Based on the CDR3 plus reference TRBV14 and TRBJ2-2, the full variable domain is EAGVTQFPSHSVIEKGQTVTLRCDPISGHDNLYWYRRVMGKEIKFLLHFVKESKQDESGMPNNRFLAERTGGTYSTLKVQPAELEDSGVYFCASSRTSANHMNTGELFFGEGSRLTVL.

This rearrangement joins TRBV6-5 to TRBJ2-7, with D maybe TRBD2 (6 bases). This CDR3 has 15 amino acids. Germline CDR1 and CDR2: MNHEY and SVGAGI. V was cut by 8 bases and J by 2 bases, with 19 bases left in between. CDR3 sequence reads: CASGKSSAGTYEQYF. The CDR3, as DNA: TGTGCCAGCGGCAAATCTAGCGCGGGAACCTACGAGCAGTACTTC.

This clone was seen a single time. V is TRBV6-1 and J is TRBJ1-1, with TRBD1 identical over 8 bases. Germline loops: CDR1 MNHNS, CDR2 SASEGT. With V trimmed by 6 bases and J by 4 bases, 4 bases remained unmatched. CDR3 size: 13 residues. CDR3 residues: CASSFDRGTEAFF. Written as DNA, the CDR3 is TGTGCCAGCAGCTTCGACAGGGGCACTGAAGCTTTCTTT.

The chain carries TRBV7-9 and TRBJ2-3; a possible D gene is TRBD1 (5 bases). Germline V lookup: CDR1 SEHNR, CDR2 FQNEAQ (reference sequence). Trimming shortened V by 5 bases and J by 3 bases, and 12 bases separated the two germline ends. The CDR3 totals 14 residues. In DNA, the CDR3 is TGTGCCAGCAGCCCGACAGCGCCAACAGATACGCAGTATTTT. This translates into CASSPTAPTDTQYF.

V and J are TRBV19 and TRBJ2-7; D possibly corresponds to TRBD2 (6 bases). CDR1 and CDR2 (germline): LNHDA, SQIVND (reference sequence). The germline V and J ends were trimmed by 3 bases and 6 bases, with 18 bases remaining between them. The CDR3 totals 15 residues. The CDR3 DNA reads as TGTGCCAGTAGTATCATCCTTGGGGGGATGGGCGAGCAGTACTTC. It encodes CASSIILGGMGEQYF.

The chain uses TRBV7-2 and TRBJ2-3; perhaps TRBD2 as D (5 bases). This CDR3 is built from 14 residues. The V end was cut by 3 bases, the J end by 6 bases, with 13 bases between. CDR1 and CDR2 from the germline V gene are SGHTA and FQGNSA. The CDR3 sequence is CASSFELGPDTQYF. The CDR3 DNA is TGTGCCAGCAGCTTTGAACTAGGGCCTGATACGCAGTATTTT.

V usage is TRBV6-5 and J usage is TRBJ2-3, with a possible D match to TRBD2 (6 bases). Trimming stripped 6 bases from V and 9 bases from J, with 16 bases between. This CDR3 comprises 13 residues. Germline V gives CDR1 MNHEY, CDR2 SVGAGI. For the CDR3, the DNA is TGTGCCAGCAGGAGGGAGACTAGTGGGACGCAGTATTTT. Protein product: CASRRETSGTQYF.

This clone was observed once. V and J are TRBV6-5 and TRBJ1-5; 7 nucleotides line up with TRBD1. The CDR3 has 16 residues. Trimming at V came to 4 bases and at J to 4 bases, leaving 10 bases not matched to a gene. Germline V lookup: CDR1 MNHEY, CDR2 SVGAGI. Here the CDR3 DNA reads TGTGCCAGCAGTTTCCTAGGACAGACAGGGAATCAGCCCCAGCATTTT. As protein: CASSFLGQTGNQPQHF.